This T cell receptor (beta chain) was obtained from a study of blood T cell repertoires in COVID-19. Study at large: From the United States, Italy and Spain came samples of acute and convalescent COVID-19. From T cells, B-cell-depleted T cells, or PBMCs came the material, which was cDNA or gDNA.

In the source study's methods: Researchers report that nucleated cell counts were estimated from reference gene primer amplification. Generated by immunoSEQ multiplex PCR, the TCRdb table keeps only in-frame clones and is missing some. V, J and clone size derive from that table, while D and trimming were established from the DNA sequence. Here the sample spans roughly 110,000 clones, 75% to 90% being singletons. The CDR3 has 13 residues. Germline V gives CDR1 LNHDA, CDR2 SQIVND (reference sequence). Trimming stripped 5 bases from V and 0 bases from J, with 7 bases between. Sequenced sample: peripheral blood. The chain recombines TRBV19 with TRBJ1-2; D not certain. This clonotype was obtained from a woman aged 40 to 50 with acute or convalescent COVID-19. In DNA, the CDR3 is TGTGCCAGTAGTCGAACAGCTAACTATGGCTACACCTTC. It is translated as CASSRTANYGYTF.